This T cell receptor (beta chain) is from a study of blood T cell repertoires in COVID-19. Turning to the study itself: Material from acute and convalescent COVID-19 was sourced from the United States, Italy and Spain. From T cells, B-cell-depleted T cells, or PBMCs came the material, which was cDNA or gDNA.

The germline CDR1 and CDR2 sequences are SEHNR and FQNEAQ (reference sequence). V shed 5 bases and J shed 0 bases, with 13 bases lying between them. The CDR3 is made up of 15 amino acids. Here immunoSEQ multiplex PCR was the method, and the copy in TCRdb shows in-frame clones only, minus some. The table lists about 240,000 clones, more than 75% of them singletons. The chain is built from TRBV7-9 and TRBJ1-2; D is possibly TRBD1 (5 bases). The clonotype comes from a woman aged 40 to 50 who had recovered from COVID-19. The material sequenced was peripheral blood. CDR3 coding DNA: TGTGCCAGCAGCCCCGGACATCGGGCTAACTATGGCTACACCTTC. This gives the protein CASSPGHRANYGYTF.